What follows are 19 T cell receptor beta chains derived from one specimen sequenced in a study of T cells expressing NK-cell markers. TCRdb re-called the 5' RACE reads and gives one entry per CDR3 protein, without DNA. Its listing shows around 380,000 distinct CDR3 sequences. Sequencing used blood T cells: a sorted CD56 or NKG2C T cell subset, CD4+ or CD8+ T cells, or bulk PBMC T cells (not recorded which). These receptors came from a woman aged 50 to 60 in good health.

The V gene is TRBV12-3 or TRBV12-4, the J gene TRBJ2-7; the TRBD1 assignment by TCRdb is unverifiable without DNA. The CDR3 length is 13 residues. CDR3 region: CASSLDRYYEQYF.

The chain recombines TRBV11-2 with TRBJ2-3. Germline values: CDR1 SGHAT, CDR2 FQNNGV. The CDR3 is 15 amino acids. The CDR3 is CASSLVQEKTDTQYF.

The chain employs TRBV11-2 and TRBJ2-5; TCRdb gives TRBD2 as the D gene, but with no DNA this cannot be confirmed. The CDR3 loop spans 14 amino acids. The germline CDR1 and CDR2 sequences are SGHAT and FQNNGV. CDR3 protein: CASSPREGLETQYF.

The genes are TRBV12-3 or TRBV12-4 and TRBJ1-5. The CDR3 extends over 13 amino acids. CDR3 protein: CASAKGSNQPQHF.

The chain combines TRBV5-1 with TRBJ2-3; lacking DNA, the TRBD1 call made by TCRdb goes unchecked. The CDR3 extends over 19 amino acids. CDR1 SGHRS and CDR2 YFSETQ come from the germline V gene. The CDR3 region is CASSPGIPSTGASTDTQYF.

V and J are TRBV20-1 and TRBJ2-7; the D gene TCRdb calls, TRBD1, cannot be checked with no DNA. The germline V gene has CDR1 DFQATT and CDR2 SNEGSKA (reference sequence). The CDR3 consists of 12 residues. The CDR3: CSAGLQGNEQYF.

The CDR3 sequence is CASSSTGTSGKYKYF. The rearrangement joins TRBV5-4 to TRBJ2-4; without DNA, the TCRdb call of TRBD2 cannot be checked. The length of the CDR3 is 15 residues. CDR1 is SGHNT, CDR2 YYREEE, per germline (reference sequence).

The chain has TRBV4-1 and TRBJ1-4; TCRdb selects TRBD1, and the lack of DNA leaves this call unchecked. CDR3 size: 14 residues. Germline CDR1 is MGHRA and CDR2 is YSYEKL. The chain's CDR3 is CASKKQGAGEKLFF.

The rearrangement uses TRBV9 and TRBJ1-3; TCRdb designates TRBD1, a call that cannot be tested without DNA. The germline gives CDR1 SGDLS, CDR2 YYNGEE. The length of the CDR3 is 15 residues. The CDR3 reads CASSAGRVSGNTIYF.

This sequence joins TRBV10-2 and TRBJ2-3; TCRdb lists TRBD2, though no DNA is available to test this call. Germline V gene data show CDR1 as WSHSY and CDR2 as SAAADI. The CDR3 is 15 residues long. The CDR3 loop reads CASSETSGMEDTQYF.

The J gene is TRBJ2-7, the V gene TRBV12-3 or TRBV12-4; TCRdb's D call, TRBD2, is unchecked because there is no DNA. The CDR3 totals 13 residues. This CDR3 reads CASGSTSGYEQYF.

The CDR3 loop is CASSLGGEGTEAFF. V and J are TRBV12-3 or TRBV12-4 and TRBJ1-1; TCRdb lists TRBD1, though no DNA is available to test this call. This CDR3 has 14 amino acids.

This chain links TRBV7-7 with TRBJ1-1. This CDR3 spans 13 amino acids. Looked up from germline, CDR1 is SSHAT and CDR2 is FNYEAQ (reference sequence). This CDR3 reads CASSWRENTEAFF.

This chain links TRBV25-1 with TRBJ1-4. From germline, CDR1 is MGHDK and CDR2 SYGVNS. The CDR3 length is 14 residues. CDR3 region: CASSESWLNEKLFF.

This CDR3 is CSVDLLAGGLRQETQYF. The chain recombines TRBV29-1 with TRBJ2-5; TCRdb's D gene call, TRBD2, goes unchecked for lack of DNA. There are 17 residues in the CDR3. The V gene's germline CDR1 is SQVTM and CDR2 ANQGSEA.

The chain couples TRBV19 to TRBJ2-1. The CDR3 length is 13 residues. Germline CDR1 and CDR2: LNHDA and SQIVND (reference sequence). The CDR3: CASSIGLGNEQFF.

This chain uses TRBV12-3 or TRBV12-4 with TRBJ1-4; without DNA, the TCRdb call of TRBD1 cannot be checked. CDR3 length: 15 residues. The chain's CDR3 is CASTPDRGPEEKLFF.

The chain links TRBV6-6 to TRBJ1-2. CDR1 and CDR2 from the germline V gene are MNHNY and SVGAGI (reference sequence). CDR3 length: 15 residues. The CDR3 is CASTSLRPGPYGYTF.

This sequence joins TRBV12-3 or TRBV12-4 and TRBJ1-1; TCRdb reports TRBD1, a call that lacks DNA to check it against. The CDR3 sequence is 14 residues long. The CDR3 region is CASRRGEMGTEAFF.